This TCR beta chain originates from a study of beta chain features in type 1 diabetes. The ends lost 6 bases at V and 4 bases at J; junction bases unmatched: 7. Germline-derived CDR1 and CDR2 are MNHNS and SASEGT. The length of the CDR3 is 14 residues. The investigators reverse transcribed all of the isolated RNA, so they sequenced expressed TCRB transcripts. Generated by immunoSEQ multiplex PCR, the TCRdb table keeps only in-frame clones and is missing some. The sample includes 200,000 to 250,000 clones, about 25% seen only once; the top ten take 3.5% to 4.5%. The rearrangement links TRBV6-1 to TRBJ2-5; 8 bases agree with TRBD1. Input material: central memory CD4+ T cells from blood. The clonotype originates from a man younger than 40 in good health. CDR3 sequence (DNA): TGTGCCAGCAGCGCCCAACAGGGGGTAGAGACCCAGTACTTC. It encodes CASSAQQGVETQYF.